This T cell receptor beta chain was captured by sequencing in a study of beta chain features in type 1 diabetes. Points from the study as a whole: In the patient group, naive, central memory and Treg TCRB repertoires seemed more alike than in the healthy donor group. A moderate, significant TCRB CDR3 shortening appeared in type 1 diabetes across four CD4+ subsets.

This clone showed up just a few times. Its antigen is as yet unknown. The junction departs from germline at one end; a sequencing error may be responsible. Other DNA sequences in the sample encode the same CDR3. What was sequenced were expressed TCRB transcripts, since all of the isolated RNA had been reverse transcribed. Assay used: immunoSEQ multiplex PCR; TCRdb lists only in-frame clones, some missing. The sample has some 640,000 clones, over 11% seen once. The V gene's germline CDR1 is SGHTA and CDR2 FQGNSA. There are 14 residues in the CDR3. This TCR came from a man younger than 30 with type 1 diabetes. The chain recombines TRBV7-2 with TRBJ2-4; D unresolved. The sequenced sample consisted of naive CD4+ T cells from blood. CDR3 loop: CASSLGLAKNIQYF. Here the CDR3 DNA reads TGTGCCAGCAGTTTAGGCCTAGCCAAAAACATTCAGTACTTC.